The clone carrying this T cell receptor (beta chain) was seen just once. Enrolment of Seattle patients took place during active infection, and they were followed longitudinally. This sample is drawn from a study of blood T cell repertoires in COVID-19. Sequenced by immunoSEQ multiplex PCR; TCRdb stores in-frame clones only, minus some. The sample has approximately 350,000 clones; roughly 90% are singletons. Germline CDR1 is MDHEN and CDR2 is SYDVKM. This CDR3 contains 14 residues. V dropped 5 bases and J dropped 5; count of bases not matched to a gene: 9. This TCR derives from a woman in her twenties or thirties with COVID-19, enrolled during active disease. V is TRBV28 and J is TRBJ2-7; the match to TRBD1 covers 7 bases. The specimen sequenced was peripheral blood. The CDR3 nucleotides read TGTGCCAGCAGTAACGAGGGGGCAGGCGACGAGCAGTACGTC. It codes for CASSNEGAGDEQYV.